This T cell receptor beta chain stems from a study of T cells in Graves' hyperthyroidism and ophthalmopathy. Background on the study: Once the initial diagnosis was made, peripheral blood was obtained before any treatment.

TCR beta CDR3 sequences were amplified from RNA transcripts. With the HTBI primer set, the TCR CDR3 went through a first round of RT-PCR. TCRdb re-analysed the multiplex PCR reads in MiXCR, keeping a single row per CDR3 protein. The table has about 320,000 distinct CDR3 sequences, approximately 16% seen once. There are many counts of this clonotype. Its antigen remains unidentified. It was considered stable Graves' hyperthyroidism when ophthalmopathy did not progress within 18 months. Study-wide results and limits: The model's output predicted ophthalmopathy at a median of roughly 6.9 months prior to onset.

Germline CDR1 reads DFQATT; CDR2 reads SNEGSKA (reference sequence). The CDR3 totals 13 residues. Specimen: blood. This sequence joins TRBV20-1 and TRBJ1-5; D unclear. This TCR came from a man younger than 40 with Graves' hyperthyroidism. The CDR3 region has the DNA TGCAGCCTCGGGCAATTTAGCAATCAGCCCCAGCATTTT. Protein product: CSLGQFSNQPQHF.